The clone carrying this T cell receptor beta chain is a singleton in its sample. V was clipped by 2 bases and J by 4 bases, with 6 bases between them. The CDR3 is 12 residues long. The germline CDR1 and CDR2 sequences are MNHNS and SASEGT. The study recruited people aged about 18 to 95 years across roughly 25 US areas. The data originate from a study of blood T cell repertoires in COVID-19. Overall study context: The samples span acute and convalescent COVID-19 from the United States, Italy and Spain. From T cells, B-cell-depleted T cells, or PBMCs came the material, which was cDNA or gDNA.

Authors' analysis steps: The authors estimated nucleated cell counts from reference gene primer amplification. Profiled with immunoSEQ multiplex PCR; TCRdb holds only in-frame clones, not every one. The DNA was the basis for D and trimming; V, J and clone size are from that table. This sample has roughly 230,000 clones; 65% to 85% occur once, and the top ten carry 3.4%. The sequenced sample consisted of PBMCs or T cells enriched from blood (not recorded which). The chain employs TRBV6-1 and TRBJ2-7; no clear D gene. The sequence derives from a man aged 50-60 years who had recovered from COVID-19. CDR3 in DNA: TGTGCCAGCAGTGAAAAAGCTTACGAGCAGTACTTC. As protein: CASSEKAYEQYF.